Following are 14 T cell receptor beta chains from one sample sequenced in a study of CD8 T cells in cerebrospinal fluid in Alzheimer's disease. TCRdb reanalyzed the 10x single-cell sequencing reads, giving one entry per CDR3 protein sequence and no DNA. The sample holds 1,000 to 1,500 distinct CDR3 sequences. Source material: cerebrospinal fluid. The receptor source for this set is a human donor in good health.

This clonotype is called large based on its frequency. The CDR3 protein is CASTPRYQETQYF. The genes are TRBV6-5 and TRBJ2-5. Per germline, CDR1 MNHEY and CDR2 SVGAGI. The CDR3 contains 13 residues.

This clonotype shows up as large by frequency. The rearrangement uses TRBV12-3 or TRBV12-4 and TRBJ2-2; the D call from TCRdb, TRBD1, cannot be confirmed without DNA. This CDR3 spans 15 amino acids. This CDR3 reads CASNPGTANTGELFF.

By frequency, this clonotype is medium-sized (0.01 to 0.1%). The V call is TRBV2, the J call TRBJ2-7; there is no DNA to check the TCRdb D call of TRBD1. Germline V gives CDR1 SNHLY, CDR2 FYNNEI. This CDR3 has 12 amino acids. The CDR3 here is CASRAPPYEQYF.

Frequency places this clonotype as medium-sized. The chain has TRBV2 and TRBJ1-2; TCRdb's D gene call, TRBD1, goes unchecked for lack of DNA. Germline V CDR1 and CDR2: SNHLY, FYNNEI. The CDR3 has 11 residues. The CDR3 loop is CASGAEYGYTF.

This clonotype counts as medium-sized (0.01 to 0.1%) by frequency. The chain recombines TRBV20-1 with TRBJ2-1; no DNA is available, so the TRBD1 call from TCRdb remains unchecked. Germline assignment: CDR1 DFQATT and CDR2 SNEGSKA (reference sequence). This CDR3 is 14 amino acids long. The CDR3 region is CSAPGPIGRNEQFF.

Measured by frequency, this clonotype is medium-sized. The CDR3 protein is CATSRDPNNEQFF. The genes are TRBV24-1 and TRBJ2-1; no DNA is available, so the TRBD1 call from TCRdb remains unchecked. The CDR3 spans 13 residues. The germline V gene encodes CDR1 KGHDR and CDR2 SFDVKD.

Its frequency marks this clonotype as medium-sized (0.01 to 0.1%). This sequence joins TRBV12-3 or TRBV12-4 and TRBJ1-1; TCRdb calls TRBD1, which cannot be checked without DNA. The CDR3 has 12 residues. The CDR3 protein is CASSTSQGEAFF.

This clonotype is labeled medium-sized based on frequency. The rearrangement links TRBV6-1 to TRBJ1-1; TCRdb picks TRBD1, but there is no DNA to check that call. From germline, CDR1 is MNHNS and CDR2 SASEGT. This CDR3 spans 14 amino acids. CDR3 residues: CASSGTDLNTEAFF.

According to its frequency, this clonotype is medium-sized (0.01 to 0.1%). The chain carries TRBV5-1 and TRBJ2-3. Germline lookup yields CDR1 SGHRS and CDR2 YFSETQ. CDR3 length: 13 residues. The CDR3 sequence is CASSPVITDTQYF.

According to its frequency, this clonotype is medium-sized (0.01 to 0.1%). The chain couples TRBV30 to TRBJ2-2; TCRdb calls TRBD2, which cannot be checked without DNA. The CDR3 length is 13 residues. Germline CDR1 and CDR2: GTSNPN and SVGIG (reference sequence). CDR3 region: CAFLPLDTGELFF.

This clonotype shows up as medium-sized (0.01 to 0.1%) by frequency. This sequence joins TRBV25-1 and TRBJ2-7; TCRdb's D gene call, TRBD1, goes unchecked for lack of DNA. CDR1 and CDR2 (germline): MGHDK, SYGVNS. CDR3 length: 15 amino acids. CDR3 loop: CASSGLGTGSYEQYF.

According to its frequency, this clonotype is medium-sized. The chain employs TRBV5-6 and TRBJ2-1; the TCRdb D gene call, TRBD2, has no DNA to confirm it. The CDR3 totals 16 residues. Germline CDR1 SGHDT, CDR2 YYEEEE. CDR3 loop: CASSLGTSGSKNEQFF.

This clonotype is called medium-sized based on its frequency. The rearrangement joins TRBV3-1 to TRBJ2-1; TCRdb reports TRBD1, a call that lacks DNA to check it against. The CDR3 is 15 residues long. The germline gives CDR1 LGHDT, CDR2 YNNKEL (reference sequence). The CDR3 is CASRREGASYNEQFF.

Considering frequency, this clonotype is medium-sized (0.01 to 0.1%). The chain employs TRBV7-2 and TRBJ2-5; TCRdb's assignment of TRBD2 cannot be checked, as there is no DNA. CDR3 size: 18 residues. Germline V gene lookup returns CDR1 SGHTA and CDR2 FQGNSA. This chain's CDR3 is CASTLSPGLAGVRETQYF.